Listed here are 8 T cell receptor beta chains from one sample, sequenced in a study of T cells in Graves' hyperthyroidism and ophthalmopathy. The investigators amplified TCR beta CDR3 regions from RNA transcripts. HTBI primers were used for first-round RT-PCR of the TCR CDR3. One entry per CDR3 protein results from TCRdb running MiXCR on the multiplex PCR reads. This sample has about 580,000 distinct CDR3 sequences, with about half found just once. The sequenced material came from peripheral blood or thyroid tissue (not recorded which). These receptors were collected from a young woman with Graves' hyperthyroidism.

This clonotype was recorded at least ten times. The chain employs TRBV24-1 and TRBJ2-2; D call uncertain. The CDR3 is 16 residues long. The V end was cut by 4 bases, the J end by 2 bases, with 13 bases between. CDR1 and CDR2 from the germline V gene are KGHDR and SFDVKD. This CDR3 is CATSEYSALNTGELFF. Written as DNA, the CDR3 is TGTGCCACCAGTGAGTACAGCGCACTAAACACCGGGGAGCTGTTTTTT.

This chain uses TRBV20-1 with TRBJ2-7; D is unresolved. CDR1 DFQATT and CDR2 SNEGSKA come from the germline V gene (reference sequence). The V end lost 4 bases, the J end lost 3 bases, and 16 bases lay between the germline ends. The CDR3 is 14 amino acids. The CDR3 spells CSATPRAGDYEQYF. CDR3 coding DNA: TGCAGTGCTACACCAAGGGCAGGAGACTACGAGCAGTACTTC.

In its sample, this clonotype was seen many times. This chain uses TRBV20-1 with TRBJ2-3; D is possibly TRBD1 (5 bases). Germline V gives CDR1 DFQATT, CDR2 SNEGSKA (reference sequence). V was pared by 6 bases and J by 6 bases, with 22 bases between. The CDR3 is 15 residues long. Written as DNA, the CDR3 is TGCAGTGCCGCCGGACACCCCTCCATGGCGGATACGCAGTATTTT. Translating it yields CSAAGHPSMADTQYF.

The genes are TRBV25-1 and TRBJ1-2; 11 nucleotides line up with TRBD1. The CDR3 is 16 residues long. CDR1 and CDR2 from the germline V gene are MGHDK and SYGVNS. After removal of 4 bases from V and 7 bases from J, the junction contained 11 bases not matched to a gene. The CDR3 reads CASSAPRRTGGGGYTF. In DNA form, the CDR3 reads TGTGCCAGCAGTGCCCCCAGGAGGACAGGGGGCGGTGGCTACACCTTC.

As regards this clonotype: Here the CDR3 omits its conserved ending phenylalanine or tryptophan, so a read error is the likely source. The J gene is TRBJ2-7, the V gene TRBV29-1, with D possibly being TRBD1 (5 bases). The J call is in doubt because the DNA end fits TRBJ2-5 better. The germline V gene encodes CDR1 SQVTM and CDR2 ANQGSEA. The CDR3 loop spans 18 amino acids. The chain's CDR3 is CSVVSPAGKQGEGETQYS. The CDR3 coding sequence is TGCAGCGTTGTGTCTCCAGCCGGCAAACAAGGGGAAGGAGAGACCCAGTACTCC.

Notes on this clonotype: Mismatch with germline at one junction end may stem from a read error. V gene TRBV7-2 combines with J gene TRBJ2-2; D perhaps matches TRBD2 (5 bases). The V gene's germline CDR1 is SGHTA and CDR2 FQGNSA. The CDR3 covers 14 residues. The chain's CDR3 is CASSRLWETGELSF. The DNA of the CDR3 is TGTGCCAGCAGCCGATTGTGGGAAACCGGGGAGCTGTCCTTT.

DNA of the CDR3: TGTGCCAGCTCAGCCGACCGGGCCCAGTACTTC. Amino acid sequence: CASSADRAQYF. The V and J genes are TRBV18 and TRBJ2-5; D remains ambiguous. Germline V gene data show CDR1 as KGHSH and CDR2 as LQKENI. Trimming cost V 5 bases and J 9 bases, with 10 bases left between them. CDR3 size: 11 residues.

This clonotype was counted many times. The CDR3: CASSLALQIGYTF. In DNA, the CDR3 is TGTGCCAGCAGCTTAGCCCTACAGATTGGCTACACCTTC. The chain couples TRBV7-2 to TRBJ1-2; D is uncertain. CDR1 is SGHTA and CDR2 is FQGNSA in the germline V gene. The CDR3 has 13 amino acids. Trimming cost V 0 bases and J 7 bases, with 9 bases left between them.